This T cell receptor beta chain was found in a study of PD-1 blockade in classical Hodgkin lymphoma. A note on this clone: Its specificity is not known.

This table comes from immunoSEQ multiplex PCR, and its TCRdb copy is limited to in-frame clones, with some not included. Among 6,000 to 7,500 clones listed, around four fifths were seen once. The time point: cycle 4 day 1 (C4D1), after six to seven weeks of nivolumab. All the patients suffered relapse after autologous stem cell transplantation, and brentuximab vedotin exposure differed. Study-wide findings and caveats: Significantly greater TCR diversity emerged by C4D1 in CD4+ cells but not CD8+ cells. Complete responders started with a diversity level that resembled newly diagnosed patients at baseline. Relative to healthy donors, newly diagnosed patients reportedly had lower baseline TCR diversity, which was reported as lower still in relapsed/refractory patients.

After removal of 2 bases from V and 3 bases from J, the junction contained 5 bases not matched to a gene. The CDR3 is 15 amino acids. Looked up from germline, CDR1 is MNHNS and CDR2 is SASEGT. This specimen was peripheral blood mononuclear cells (PBMCs), taken before the fourth cycle of nivolumab. This TCR was sampled from a human donor with classical Hodgkin lymphoma. The chain couples TRBV6-1 to TRBJ1-2; 8 bases agree with TRBD1. Written as DNA, the CDR3 is TGTGCCAGCAGTGAATCGACAGGGGCCTACTATGGCTACACCTTC. Its translation: CASSESTGAYYGYTF.